This T cell receptor beta chain was sequenced for a study of Graves' ophthalmopathy and Graves' hyperthyroidism (dated by TCRdb to about 2018). Turning to the overall study: Stable hyperthyroidism was defined as no progression to ophthalmopathy within 18 months of follow-up. In more than five hyperthyroidism patients, T-cell repertoires of thyroid tissue and blood were compared. In total, over 130 blood samples were TCR-sequenced: roughly 45 ophthalmopathy, some 75 hyperthyroidism and around 17 hyperthyroidism-to-ophthalmopathy patients. An independent validation cohort was composed of 18 to 20 hyperthyroidism patients and around 16 patients who later progressed from hyperthyroidism to ophthalmopathy. To tell Graves' ophthalmopathy apart from Graves' hyperthyroidism, and to predict which patients would progress to ophthalmopathy, the study relied on TCR beta repertoire signatures. After sampling, hyperthyroidism patients received methimazole starting at 30 mg daily, and ophthalmopathy patients received high-dose intravenous methylprednisolone. To explore V-J signatures that distinguish ophthalmopathy from hyperthyroidism, a discovery set of 100 patients was enrolled, made up of around 44 with ophthalmopathy and around 57 with stable hyperthyroidism.

Reading the germline V gene gives CDR1 ENHRY and CDR2 SYGVKD. Taken from cysteine to phenylalanine, the CDR3 has 13 residues. This entry keeps only the CDR3 DNA: 39 bases, framed from base 1. For this chain, trimming is 6 bases at the V end and 2 bases at the J end, and the number of junction bases without a gene match is 2. For repertoire sequencing, TCR beta CDR3 regions were amplified from RNA transcripts. HTBI primers and the Qiagen OneStep RT-PCR kit were used in a first-round RT-PCR, which was followed by a second-round multiplex PCR, size selection and purification. Sequencing of the libraries was carried out on an Illumina HiSeq2000 in paired-end mode with 100 bp reads. In the source study's methods: SOAPnuke was used for read processing, and reads with adapters, uncalled bases, a mean Phred below 15, or no exact constant-primer or identifier match were discarded. High-quality paired reads were merged with COPE v1.2.5. Unique nucleotide sequences were defined as clonotypes and aligned to IMGT TRB V, D and J references using MiTCR v1.1. The analysis was limited to V-J combinations with a frequency above 0.0001, which together covered 99.2% of the repertoires. For each V-J combination, a TCR clonal expansion and chaos score was defined as F50 clonal expansion divided by the chaos observed in the TCRdist matrix. Welch's t-statistics and random forest were used to reduce features to about 13 V-J combinations, which were fed into a naive Bayes classifier. The similarity between thyroid and blood repertoires was quantified using the Morisita-Horn index. The raw public reads went through TCRdb reprocessing: fastp at Q25, MiXCR clone calling, in-frame beta chains kept. Identical CDR3 proteins give one entry, which carries the most common genes and DNA. The V and J calls reflect TCRdb's pipeline rather than the authors' work. The sample table holds 1 million to 1.3 million distinct CDR3 sequences, of which approximately 35% were seen once. Around 10% of the sample belongs to the ten largest clones.

Patients with hyperthyroidism were aged 18 to 65 years, had been newly diagnosed, and had a disease duration of less than 2 months. Patients were excluded if they had other autoimmune diseases, uncontrolled infections, pregnancy or lactation. Diagnosis was based on clinical symptoms, serum thyroxine, TRAb, thyroid ultrasound and orbital computed tomography. Total RNA was extracted using Trizol reagent, and RNA quality was checked on an Agilent 2100 Bioanalyzer. As to this clonotype: The clone's antigen remains unknown. No base quality information exists; no much larger clone differs at one position.

Paper-wide results and their limitations: Most of the expanded thyroid clonotypes with a frequency above 0.001 were also detected in blood, and it was suggested that the thyroid immune response may be reflected by blood repertoires. Sample size was not predetermined statistically, and investigators were not blinded to group allocation. In validation, the model predicted ophthalmopathy progression with 55% to 71% sensitivity and approximately 72% specificity; 12 predicted patients were CT-confirmed with GO in a median of approximately 6.5 months. In cross-validation, the 13-signature model distinguished ophthalmopathy from stable hyperthyroidism with 85% to 90% sensitivity and around 82% specificity, and in the test set the corresponding values were approximately 80% and 75%.

This TCR derives from an adult man with Graves' hyperthyroidism. The sample consisted of peripheral blood or thyroid tissue (not recorded which). The chain links TRBV10-3 with TRBJ2-7, with 9 junctional bases fitting TRBD2. The CDR3: CAIRIAGAYEQYF. The DNA sequence is as follows: TGTGCCATCAGGATAGCGGGAGCCTACGAGCAGTACTTC.